In its sample, the clone carrying this T cell receptor (beta chain) was seen once. Trimming took 5 bases from V and 0 from J, leaving 8 bases between them. CDR3 length: 13 amino acids. CDR1 is MNHNY, CDR2 SVGAGI, per germline (reference sequence). This entry comes from a study of cytomegalovirus exposure and HLA in healthy donors. Data came from immunoSEQ multiplex PCR; TCRdb stores just in-frame clones and leaves some out. The sample consists of over 150,000 clones, 89% of them appearing once. The chain employs TRBV6-6 and TRBJ2-7, with D hard to call. The specimen sequenced was PBMCs. This clonotype originated in a woman between 18 and 30 years old in good health and CMV-seropositive. CDR3 protein: CASSPLPSYEQYF. The DNA for the CDR3 is TGTGCCAGCAGTCCGCTACCCTCCTACGAGCAGTACTTC.